This TCR beta chain was sequenced for a study of T cell responses to AZD1222 COVID-19 vaccine. Whole-study findings and limits: Seropositive AZD1222 recipients at baseline numbered only five to seven.

Measured with immunoSEQ multiplex PCR; TCRdb has only the in-frame clones, and not every one. The table records 100,000 to 150,000 clones, approximately 85% of them present only once. Worth noting for this clone: Its matching antigen is unknown.

V lost 3 bases and J lost 1, with 17 bases in between. CDR1 is SGHRS, CDR2 YFSETQ, per germline. This CDR3 comprises 16 residues. This chain links TRBV5-1 with TRBJ2-7; unclear D gene. This clonotype was sampled from an adult who received the AZD1222 COVID-19 vaccine. This material consisted of peripheral blood, taken 28 days after the second AZD1222 dose. This chain's CDR3 is CASSYRPQAESYEQYF. The CDR3 DNA is TGCGCCAGCAGCTACCGCCCCCAAGCAGAATCCTACGAGCAGTACTTC.